This T cell receptor (beta chain) originates from a study of cytomegalovirus exposure and HLA in healthy donors. This clone was recorded a few times. V was clipped by 5 bases and J by 1 base, with 9 bases between them. This CDR3 has 13 amino acids. Germline-derived CDR1 and CDR2 are SGHDT and YYEEEE. TCRdb keeps only in-frame clones here, not all; method: immunoSEQ multiplex PCR. The top ten clones hold 2% to 2.5% of a sample with over 200,000 clones, over 75% of them seen once. This chain joins TRBV5-6 and TRBJ1-1; D not certain. The receptor was isolated from a young woman in good health and CMV-seropositive. The source material was PBMCs. Here the CDR3 reads CASRQNQNTEAFF. The CDR3 nucleotides read TGTGCCAGCAGACAGAACCAGAACACTGAAGCTTTCTTT. Filled out from reference TRBV5-6 and TRBJ1-1, the complete variable domain reads DAGVTQSPTHLIKTRGQQVTLRCSPKSGHDTVSWYQQALGQGPQFIFQYYEEEERQRGNFPDRFSGHQFPNYSSELNVNALLLGDSALYLCASRQNQNTEAFFGQGTRLTVV.